Sequencing of this T cell receptor (beta chain) was carried out in a study of graft-versus-host responses after intestinal transplantation. Germline V CDR1 and CDR2: SGHNT, YYREEE (reference sequence). The CDR3 runs to 14 residues. With 5 bases clipped from V and 5 bases from J, the junction kept 6 bases outside the gene matches. A remark on this clone: Its specificity is unknown.

The data were produced by immunoSEQ multiplex PCR, yet TCRdb's version contains in-frame clones alone and is incomplete. The profile shows approximately 88,000 clones, almost 90% of them singletons. The specimen comprised unstimulated CD4+ T cells sorted from spleen or lymph node cells, sampled before intestinal transplant. The J gene is TRBJ2-5, the V gene TRBV5-4; 10 bases fit TRBD2. This clonotype was sampled from a human donor who received an intestinal transplant. The CDR3 sequence is CASRERGGLETQYF. Written as DNA, the CDR3 is TGTGCCAGCAGAGAGCGGGGGGGTTTGGAGACCCAGTACTTC. The full variable domain, in which reference TRBV5-4 and TRBJ2-5 provide the parts outside the CDR3, is ETGVTQSPTHLIKTRGQQVTLRCSSQSGHNTVSWYQQALGQGPQFIFQYYREEENGRGNFPPRFSGLQFPNYSSELNVNALELDDSALYLCASRERGGLETQYFGPGTRLLVL.